The 13 T cell receptor beta chains presented below share a single source sample, sequenced in a study of T cell repertoires in cytomegalovirus infection. These receptors have no identified antigens. Using its own MiXCR run on the reads, TCRdb lists one record per CDR3 protein. This repertoire shows a few hundred thousand distinct CDR3 sequences, around 35% found once; its top ten account for 17%. The sample here was cultured PBMCs, taken from culture after CMV antigen stimulation. The receptor source for this set is a human donor in good health (CMV status not recorded). Some clones in this sample may be carry-over from other donors' samples.

This clonotype came up a few times. The genes are TRBV14 and TRBJ2-7; no clear D. The germline CDR1 and CDR2 sequences are SGHDN and FVKESK. This CDR3 has 14 residues. V lost 5 bases to trimming and J lost 0 bases, with 11 bases between them. CDR3 nucleotide sequence: TGTGCCAGCAGCGGACCGAATTGCTCCTACGAGCAGTACGTC. It is translated as CASSGPNCSYEQYV.

The gene calls are TRBV28 and TRBJ1-5; TRBD1 aligns across 8 bases. The V gene end was trimmed by 4 bases and the J gene end by 1 base; junction bases not matched to a gene: 6. The CDR3 loop spans 16 amino acids. In germline, CDR1 is MDHEN, CDR2 SYDVKM. CDR3 loop: CASSSTGDVSNQPQHF. CDR3 nucleotide sequence: TGTGCCAGCAGTTCGACAGGGGATGTAAGCAATCAGCCCCAGCATTTT. Full variable domain (rest looked up from reference TRBV28 and TRBJ1-5): DVKVTQSSRYLVKRTGEKVFLECVQDMDHENMFWYRQDPGLGLRLIYFSYDVKMKEKGDIPEGYSVSREKKERFSLILESASTNQTSMYLCASSSTGDVSNQPQHFGDGTRLSIL.

This clonotype was observed many times. This chain uses TRBV7-2 with TRBJ2-1; D unclear. V gave up 5 bases and J gave up 0 bases, with 2 bases separating them. Germline loops: CDR1 SGHTA, CDR2 FQGNSA. The CDR3 is 12 residues long. CDR3: CASSASYNEQFF. The CDR3 DNA reads TGTGCCAGCAGCGCCTCCTACAATGAGCAGTTCTTC.

This clonotype appeared a few times. The chain recombines TRBV18 with TRBJ2-1, with 8 bases fitting TRBD1. Germline lookup yields CDR1 KGHSH and CDR2 LQKENI. The CDR3 sequence is 16 residues long. J lost 6 bases, V lost 1 base, and 8 bases had no gene match. Here the CDR3 reads CASSPLGTGGSNEQFF. The DNA for the CDR3 is TGTGCCAGCTCACCACTCGGCACAGGGGGGAGCAATGAGCAGTTCTTC.

This clonotype was counted a few times. The gene calls are TRBV6-5 and TRBJ1-5; 9 bases align to TRBD1. The germline CDR1 and CDR2 sequences are MNHEY and SVGAGI. Germline trimming cut 5 bases from V and 0 bases from J; bases unmatched to any gene: 8. CDR3 size: 17 residues. Here the CDR3 reads CASSRTGTGTSNQPQHF. The CDR3 DNA reads TGTGCCAGCAGTAGGACCGGGACAGGGACTAGCAATCAGCCCCAGCATTTT.

This clonotype was observed many times. V gene TRBV7-2 combines with J gene TRBJ2-3, with D unresolved. The CDR3 length is 14 residues. Germline V lookup: CDR1 SGHTA, CDR2 FQGNSA. Deletions cut 1 base from V and 5 bases from J, with 10 bases between. The CDR3 region has the DNA TGTGCCAGCAGCTTAGGAGGTACAGTAGATACGCAGTATTTT. This sequence encodes CASSLGGTVDTQYF.

This clonotype occurred a few times. The J gene is TRBJ2-2, the V gene TRBV6-2 or TRBV6-3; the match to TRBD2 covers 9 bases. Germline CDR1 is MNHEY and CDR2 is SVGEGT. Losses at the gene ends were 2 bases for V and 5 bases for J; bases not matched to a gene: 6. The CDR3 spans 16 residues. In DNA, the CDR3 is TGTGCCAGCAGTTACAGTCCTAGCGGGATTACCGGGGAGCTGTTTTTT. Protein sequence: CASSYSPSGITGELFF.

V is TRBV27 and J is TRBJ2-1, with TRBD1 identical over 7 bases. CDR1 is MNHEY and CDR2 is SMNVEV in the germline V gene (reference sequence). J lost 6 bases, V lost 0 bases, and 2 bases had no gene match. The CDR3 spans 14 residues. The CDR3 DNA reads as TGTGCCAGCAGTTTATCGAGGGGGCTCAATGAGCAGTTCTTC. Amino acids: CASSLSRGLNEQFF.

This clonotype was counted many times. This rearrangement joins TRBV6-6 to TRBJ2-7; 9 nucleotides match TRBD1. V dropped 6 bases and J dropped 6; count of bases not matched to a gene: 6. Germline loops: CDR1 MNHNY, CDR2 SVGAGI (reference sequence). CDR3 length: 13 amino acids. Here the CDR3 reads CASRRDRDREQYV. CDR3 DNA: TGTGCCAGCAGACGGGACAGGGACCGCGAGCAGTACGTC.

CDR3 nucleotide sequence: TGTGCCAGCAGCTTACGAGGAGTCGGAAACACCATATATTTT. Translating gives CASSLRGVGNTIYF. This chain links TRBV7-2 with TRBJ1-3; D not certain. The CDR3 is 14 amino acids. V was shortened by 2 bases and J by 4 bases, with 9 bases between the two germline ends. From germline, CDR1 is SGHTA and CDR2 FQGNSA.

The chain combines TRBV12-3 or TRBV12-4 with TRBJ1-5; D may be TRBD1 (5 bases). The CDR3 totals 13 residues. V shed 1 base and J shed 9 bases, with 10 bases lying between them. DNA for the CDR3: TGTGCCAGCAGTTTAGGGGGCAGGCGGCCCCAGCATTTT. Its translation is CASSLGGRRPQHF.

The chain employs TRBV28 and TRBJ1-2; D uncertain. In germline, CDR1 is MDHEN, CDR2 SYDVKM. The V end was cut by 3 bases, the J end by 3 bases, with 17 bases between. The CDR3 spans 16 residues. CDR3 region: CASSFITVKRDYGYTF. CDR3 nucleotides: TGTGCCAGCAGTTTTATTACGGTCAAACGGGACTATGGCTACACCTTC.

The V call is TRBV12-3 or TRBV12-4, the J call TRBJ2-1, with 8 nucleotides matching TRBD1. With 1 base clipped from V and 9 bases from J, the junction kept 5 bases outside the gene matches. The CDR3 spans 14 residues. Written as DNA, the CDR3 is TGTGCCAGCAGTTTAGTACAGGGGGGCAGTGAGCAGTTCTTC. Translated, it gives CASSLVQGGSEQFF.